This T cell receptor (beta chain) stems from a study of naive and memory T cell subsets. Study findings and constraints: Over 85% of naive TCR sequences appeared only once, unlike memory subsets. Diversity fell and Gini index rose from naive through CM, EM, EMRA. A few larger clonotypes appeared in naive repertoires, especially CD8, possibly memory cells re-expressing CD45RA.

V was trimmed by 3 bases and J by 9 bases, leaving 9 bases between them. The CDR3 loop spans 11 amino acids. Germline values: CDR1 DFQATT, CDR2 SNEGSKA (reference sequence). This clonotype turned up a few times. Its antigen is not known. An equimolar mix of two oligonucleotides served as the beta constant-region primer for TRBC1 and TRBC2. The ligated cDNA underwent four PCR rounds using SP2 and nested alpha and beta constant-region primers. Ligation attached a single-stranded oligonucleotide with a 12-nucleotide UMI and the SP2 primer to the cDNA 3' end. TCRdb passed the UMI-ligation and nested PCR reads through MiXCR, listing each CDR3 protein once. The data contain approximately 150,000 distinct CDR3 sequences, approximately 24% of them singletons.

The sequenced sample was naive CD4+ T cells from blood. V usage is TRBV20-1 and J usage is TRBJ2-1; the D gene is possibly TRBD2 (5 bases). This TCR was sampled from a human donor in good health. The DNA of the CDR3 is TGCAGTGCTAGGGACTTTGGTGAGCAGTTCTTC. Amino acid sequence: CSARDFGEQFF.